Shown below are 28 T cell receptor beta chains from a single sample sequenced in a study of cytomegalovirus exposure and HLA in healthy donors. In the PCR, 60 Vbeta and 13 Jbeta primers were used. TCRdb's table, derived via immunoSEQ multiplex PCR, lists solely in-frame clones and lacks some. The repertoire holds about 120,000 clones, around 60% seen once, with around 9.7% in the top ten. The sequenced sample was PBMCs. These receptors were collected from a woman between 35 and 50 years old in good health and CMV-seropositive.

The chain couples TRBV6-5 to TRBJ1-1; TRBD1 agrees at 8 bases. The trim removed 0 bases at V and 5 bases at J, leaving 2 bases unmatched. The CDR3 covers 14 residues. CDR1 is MNHEY and CDR2 is SVGAGI in the germline V gene. The CDR3 loop reads CASSYSQGATEAFF. In DNA form, the CDR3 reads TGTGCCAGCAGTTACTCTCAGGGGGCGACTGAAGCTTTCTTT.

This clone was detected a few times. The chain recombines TRBV7-2 with TRBJ2-7; TRBD1 matches 7 bases. The J segment lost 2 bases and the V segment lost 5 bases, leaving 3 bases of the junction unmatched. CDR3 length: 13 residues. CDR1 and CDR2 (germline): SGHTA, FQGNSA. Here the CDR3 reads CASSDRDAYEQYF. The CDR3 nucleotides read TGTGCCAGCAGCGACAGGGACGCCTACGAGCAGTACTTC.

This rearrangement joins TRBV7-2 to TRBJ1-3, with D possibly TRBD1 on 5 matching bases. The CDR3 is 15 amino acids. V lost 6 bases, J lost 0 bases, and 12 bases lay in between. Germline V CDR1 and CDR2: SGHTA, FQGNSA. CDR3 in amino acids: CASRTWGGSGNTIYF. In DNA form, the CDR3 reads TGTGCCAGCAGGACCTGGGGGGGCTCTGGAAACACCATATATTTT.

This clone showed up just a few times. This chain uses TRBV30 with TRBJ1-2, with 9 positions matching TRBD1. The junction had 4 bases not matched to a gene; V was cut back by 6 bases and J by 5 bases. CDR1 GTSNPN and CDR2 SVGIG come from the germline V gene (reference sequence). There are 12 residues in the CDR3. The CDR3 region is CACRDRVYGYTF. The CDR3 DNA is TGTGCCTGCCGGGACAGGGTGTATGGCTACACCTTC.

The chain is built from TRBV19 and TRBJ2-4; 7 bases map to TRBD2. Germline assignment: CDR1 LNHDA and CDR2 SQIVND (reference sequence). This CDR3 has 16 amino acids. The ends lost 5 bases at V and 7 bases at J; junction bases unmatched: 14. CDR3 sequence (DNA): TGTGCCAGTAGTTCCACCGGGGGGTCCTGGGGTAACATTCAGTACTTC. Translating it yields CASSSTGGSWGNIQYF.

This chain connects TRBV27 to TRBJ2-2; 8 bases are shared with TRBD2. Germline V gene data show CDR1 as MNHEY and CDR2 as SMNVEV (reference sequence). The CDR3 is made up of 15 amino acids. V was clipped by 8 bases and J by 5 bases; unmatched bases: 10. The CDR3 DNA reads as TGTGCCAGCTGTAGCGTAACTAGCGGTACCGGGGAGCTGTTTTTT. It translates to CASCSVTSGTGELFF.

The chain couples TRBV10-3 to TRBJ1-5, with 9 bases lining up with TRBD1. CDR1 ENHRY and CDR2 SYGVKD come from the germline V gene. CDR3 size: 16 residues. V lost 2 bases, J lost 5 bases, and 7 bases stayed unmatched. CDR3: CAISELNTGGYQPQHF. CDR3 in DNA: TGTGCCATCAGTGAGCTAAACACAGGGGGCTATCAGCCCCAGCATTTT.

The rearrangement links TRBV4-3 to TRBJ2-1; 7 nucleotides agree with TRBD2. J lost 6 bases, V lost 3 bases, and 17 bases had no gene match. The CDR3 is 18 residues long. CDR1 LGHNA and CDR2 YSLEER come from the germline V gene. This chain's CDR3 is CASSQFGKAGLTSNEQFF. For the CDR3, the DNA is TGCGCCAGCAGCCAGTTCGGGAAAGCGGGACTCACCTCCAATGAGCAGTTCTTC.

The chain is built from TRBV25-1 and TRBJ2-7; tentatively, D is TRBD2 (6 bases). CDR3 length: 14 amino acids. V dropped 1 base and J dropped 7 bases, with 14 bases sitting between them. CDR1 is MGHDK and CDR2 is SYGVNS in the germline V gene. The CDR3 coding sequence is TGTGCCAGCAGTGAATTTAGCCTAGCGCGGGAGCAGTACTTC. Residues: CASSEFSLAREQYF.

The rearrangement links TRBV15 to TRBJ2-7; D unclear. V gave up 0 bases and J gave up 2 bases, with 14 bases separating them. Germline lookup yields CDR1 LNHNV and CDR2 YYDKDF (reference sequence). The CDR3 runs to 16 residues. CDR3: CATSRDLASIAYEQYF. CDR3 nucleotide sequence: TGTGCCACCAGCAGAGATTTGGCTTCCATTGCCTACGAGCAGTACTTC. Together with reference TRBV15 and TRBJ2-7, the CDR3 gives the full variable domain: DAMVIQNPRYQVTQFGKPVTLSCSQTLNHNVMYWYQQKSSQAPKLLFHYYDKDFNNEADTPDNFQSRRPNTSFCFLDIRSPGLGDTAMYLCATSRDLASIAYEQYFGPGTRLTVT.

The chain combines TRBV5-1 with TRBJ1-3; 8 bases line up with TRBD1. The CDR3 is made up of 16 amino acids. Germline V gene data show CDR1 as SGHRS and CDR2 as YFSETQ. The V gene end was trimmed by 3 bases and the J gene end by 2 bases; junction bases not matched to a gene: 7. The CDR3 DNA follows: TGCGCCAGCAGCTGGGCGGACAGGGAAACTGGAAACACCATATATTTT. As protein: CASSWADRETGNTIYF.

The CDR3, as DNA: TGTGCCAGTAGTTCCCGACACCGTAGAGGCAATCAGCCCCAGCATTTT. Amino acids: CASSSRHRRGNQPQHF. This chain connects TRBV19 to TRBJ1-5; unclear D gene. The CDR3 has 16 residues. Between the trimmed V and J ends, which lost 5 bases and 2 bases, there was a span of 16 bases. Germline assignment: CDR1 LNHDA and CDR2 SQIVND (reference sequence).

The V call is TRBV18, the J call TRBJ2-3; D call uncertain. In germline, CDR1 is KGHSH, CDR2 LQKENI. The CDR3 is 13 residues long. Trimming left V 10 bases short and J 1 base short, with 12 bases between. Written as DNA, the CDR3 is TGTGCCACTGTGTCGGTCCGCACAGATACGCAGTATTTT. Protein sequence: CATVSVRTDTQYF.

This clone has more than one count but fewer than ten. V is TRBV18 and J is TRBJ1-1; TRBD1 agrees at 8 bases. The ends lost 0 bases at V and 10 bases at J; junction bases unmatched: 10. This CDR3 comprises 15 residues. Per germline, CDR1 KGHSH and CDR2 LQKENI. CDR3 sequence reads: CASSPPDELTGGAFF. CDR3 coding DNA: TGTGCCAGCTCACCACCGGACGAGTTAACAGGGGGAGCTTTCTTT.

The chain links TRBV6-6 to TRBJ2-1, with 7 bases fitting TRBD2. The junction had 6 bases not matched to a gene; V was cut back by 0 bases and J by 4 bases. CDR3 length: 16 residues. Germline V gene sequence: CDR1 MNHNY, CDR2 SVGAGI (reference sequence). Here the CDR3 DNA reads TGTGCCAGCAGTTACTCGAGGGCTAGCGGATACAATGAGCAGTTCTTC. This encodes CASSYSRASGYNEQFF.

This clone occurred a few times. V and J are TRBV6-6 and TRBJ1-1, with TRBD1 identical over 7 bases. V was clipped by 5 bases and J by 7 bases; unmatched bases: 7. This CDR3 spans 13 amino acids. CDR1 MNHNY and CDR2 SVGAGI come from the germline V gene (reference sequence). DNA of the CDR3: TGTGCCAGCAGTGACGGACAGGATGGTGAAGCTTTCTTT. Amino acids: CASSDGQDGEAFF.

The chain joins TRBV18 to TRBJ2-2, with 9 bases matching TRBD2. The CDR3 is 17 amino acids. The germline gives CDR1 KGHSH, CDR2 LQKENI. Losses at the gene ends were 0 bases for V and 6 bases for J; bases not matched to a gene: 8. The CDR3 loop is CASSPPGAGGDAGELFF. The CDR3 nucleotides are TGTGCCAGCTCACCACCGGGAGCGGGAGGAGACGCCGGGGAGCTGTTTTTT. The full variable domain, with the rest looked up from reference TRBV18 and TRBJ2-2, is NAGVMQNPRHLVRRRGQEARLRCSPMKGHSHVYWYRQLPEEGLKFMVYLQKENIIDESGMPKERFSAEFPKEGPSILRIQQVVRGDSAAYFCASSPPGAGGDAGELFFGEGSRLTVL.

A few counts support this clone. The J gene is TRBJ2-3, the V gene TRBV7-2; TRBD1 matches at 9 bases. CDR3 length: 15 residues. CDR1 SGHTA and CDR2 FQGNSA come from the germline V gene. The ends lost 8 bases at V and 3 bases at J; junction bases unmatched: 9. The CDR3 is CASARGQGSTDTQYF. CDR3 nucleotide sequence: TGTGCCAGCGCCCGCGGACAGGGGTCGACAGATACGCAGTATTTT.

This sequence joins TRBV5-6 and TRBJ2-1; 8 nucleotides align to TRBD2. Germline CDR1 and CDR2: SGHDT and YYEEEE. The J segment lost 2 bases and the V segment lost 2 bases, leaving 9 bases of the junction unmatched. The CDR3 is 17 amino acids. CDR3 region: CASSFYSGGGTYNEQFF. CDR3 nucleotides: TGTGCCAGCAGCTTCTATTCGGGAGGGGGAACCTACAATGAGCAGTTCTTC.

The rearrangement joins TRBV25-1 to TRBJ2-7; tentatively, D is TRBD1 (5 bases). Germline V CDR1 and CDR2: MGHDK, SYGVNS. This CDR3 contains 15 residues. With 4 bases removed from V and 3 bases from J, the gap between germline ends came to 16 bases. Here the CDR3 DNA reads TGTGCCAGCAGTGGGGCAGGGCCGATTTTCTACGAGCAGTACTTC. As protein: CASSGAGPIFYEQYF.

The rearrangement joins TRBV19 to TRBJ1-4, with D possibly matching TRBD1 (5 bases). The CDR3 contains 12 residues. Germline V gene lookup returns CDR1 LNHDA and CDR2 SQIVND (reference sequence). V lost 9 bases and J lost 7, with 12 bases in between. CDR3 nucleotides: TGTGCCAGCAGGGAAAGAGGTGAAAAACTGTTTTTT. Amino acids: CASRERGEKLFF.

The CDR3 DNA reads TGTGCCTGGAGTGTACTGGGACAGGGGGGTGGTGAGCAGTTCTTC. This codes for CAWSVLGQGGGEQFF. This chain uses TRBV30 with TRBJ2-1; 11 bases align to TRBD1. V trimming: 0 bases; J trimming: 9 bases; junction bases outside the gene matches: 7. Germline loops: CDR1 GTSNPN, CDR2 SVGIG (reference sequence). There are 15 residues in the CDR3.

V gene TRBV19 combines with J gene TRBJ2-2; 7 bases line up with TRBD2. The germline gives CDR1 LNHDA, CDR2 SQIVND (reference sequence). The length of the CDR3 is 15 residues. V gave up 5 bases and J gave up 6 bases; unmatched junction bases: 9. CDR3 sequence reads: CASSAGLLLAGELFF. DNA for the CDR3: TGTGCCAGTAGTGCGGGACTATTATTAGCCGGGGAGCTGTTTTTT.

The gene calls are TRBV2 and TRBJ2-2, with 7 bases fitting TRBD1. CDR3 size: 14 residues. Germline assignment: CDR1 SNHLY and CDR2 FYNNEI. The V and J ends lost 9 bases and 0 bases, in that order; junction bases with no gene match: 4. The CDR3 DNA is TGTGCCAGGCGGACAGGAGCGAACACCGGGGAGCTGTTTTTT. This encodes CARRTGANTGELFF. The variable domain in full, with the rest retrieved from reference TRBV2 and TRBJ2-2, is EPEVTQTPSHQVTQMGQEVILRCVPISNHLYFYWYRQILGQKVEFLVSFYNNEISEKSEIFDDQFSVERPDGSNFTLKIRSTKLEDSAMYFCARRTGANTGELFFGEGSRLTVL.

V and J are TRBV27 and TRBJ1-1, with D tentatively TRBD1 (5 bases). This CDR3 has 15 amino acids. In germline, CDR1 is MNHEY, CDR2 SMNVEV (reference sequence). Trimming took off 3 bases at V and 4 bases at J, with 15 bases between the two ends. The CDR3 here is CASSFLRGSATEAFF. In DNA form, the CDR3 reads TGTGCCAGCAGTTTTTTACGGGGGTCTGCCACTGAAGCTTTCTTT.

This clone occurred a few times. The chain links TRBV7-6 to TRBJ2-3, with 10 nucleotides matching TRBD2. The CDR3 totals 18 residues. CDR1 and CDR2 (germline): SGHVS, FNYEAQ. J gave up 2 bases and V 0 bases, and 8 bases lay outside the gene matches. The DNA for the CDR3 is TGTGCCAGCAGCTTAGCGCCTCGGCTAGCGGGAGCCACAGATACGCAGTATTTT. Protein product: CASSLAPRLAGATDTQYF.

This chain uses TRBV20-1 with TRBJ2-7, with a weak D call TRBD1 (5 bases). V gave up 6 bases and J gave up 5 bases, with 11 bases separating them. From germline, CDR1 is DFQATT and CDR2 SNEGSKA (reference sequence). This CDR3 is 11 amino acids long. CDR3 nucleotides: TGCAGTGCCGTGAACAGGAACGAGCAGTACTTC. Translated: CSAVNRNEQYF.

The chain couples TRBV5-1 to TRBJ2-1; 8 bases map to TRBD2. Germline assignment: CDR1 SGHRS and CDR2 YFSETQ. The CDR3 has 16 residues. Losses at the gene ends were 1 base for V and 4 bases for J; bases not matched to a gene: 7. CDR3 in DNA: TGCGCCAGCAGCTTGATGGCTAGCGGGCTGTACAATGAGCAGTTCTTC. Protein sequence: CASSLMASGLYNEQFF.